Below are 2 T cell receptor beta chains sequenced from a single sample in a study of molecular identifiers for immune sequencing clone quantification. Each CDR3 protein is one row after TCRdb ran MiXCR on the PCR reads. The sample yields about 320,000 distinct CDR3 sequences, 20% to 25% seen once. The sequenced sample consisted of naive CD8+ T cells from blood, with Jurkat cell RNA spiked in. Described subset: FACS-sorted CD8+CD4-CCR7+CD45RA+ naive T cells. Every receptor here comes from a human donor in good health. Some libraries in this study had Jurkat cell RNA spiked in.

Comment on this clonotype: Given a much more abundant clone one base away, this may be a read error. V is TRBV5-6 and J is TRBJ2-1; 11 bases line up with TRBD2. V lost 0 bases and J lost 7; bases outside the gene matches: 6. The CDR3 spans 16 residues. Germline CDR1 is SGHDT and CDR2 is YYEEEE. The CDR3 nucleotides are TGTGCCAGCAGCTTGGCTATAGCGGGGGGGGGGAATGAGCAGTTCTTC. This codes for CASSLAIAGGGNEQFF.

This clonotype was counted at least ten times. The rearrangement links TRBV7-9 to TRBJ1-1; D remains ambiguous. This CDR3 is built from 13 residues. Germline V gives CDR1 SEHNR, CDR2 FQNEAQ (reference sequence). Trimming left V 6 bases short and J 8 bases short, with 16 bases between. CDR3: CASRVDGVEEAFF. CDR3 coding DNA: TGTGCCAGCAGAGTAGATGGGGTGGAAGAAGCTTTCTTT. The full variable domain, its missing parts supplied by reference TRBV7-9 and TRBJ1-1, is DTGVSQNPRHKITKRGQNVTFRCDPISEHNRLYWYRQTLGQGPEFLTYFQNEAQLEKSRLLSDRFSAERPKGSFSTLEIQRTEQGDSAMYLCASRVDGVEEAFFGQGTRLTVV.